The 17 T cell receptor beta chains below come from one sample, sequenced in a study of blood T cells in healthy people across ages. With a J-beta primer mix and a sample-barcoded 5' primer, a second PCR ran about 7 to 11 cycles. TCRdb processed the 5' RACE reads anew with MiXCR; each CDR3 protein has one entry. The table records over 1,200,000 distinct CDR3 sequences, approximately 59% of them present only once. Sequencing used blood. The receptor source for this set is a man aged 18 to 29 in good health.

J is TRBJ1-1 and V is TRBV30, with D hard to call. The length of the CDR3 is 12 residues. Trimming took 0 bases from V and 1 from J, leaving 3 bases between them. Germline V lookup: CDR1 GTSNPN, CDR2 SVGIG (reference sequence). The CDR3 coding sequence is TGTGCCTGGAGTGTCTCGAACACTGAAGCTTTCTTT. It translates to CAWSVSNTEAFF.

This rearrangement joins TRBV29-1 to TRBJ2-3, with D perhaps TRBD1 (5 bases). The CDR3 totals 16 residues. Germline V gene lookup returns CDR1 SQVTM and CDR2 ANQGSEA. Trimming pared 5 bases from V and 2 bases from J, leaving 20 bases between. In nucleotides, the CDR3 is TGCAGCGTTTCACAAAGCCGCAGGGTCTTCACAGATACGCAGTATTTT. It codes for CSVSQSRRVFTDTQYF.

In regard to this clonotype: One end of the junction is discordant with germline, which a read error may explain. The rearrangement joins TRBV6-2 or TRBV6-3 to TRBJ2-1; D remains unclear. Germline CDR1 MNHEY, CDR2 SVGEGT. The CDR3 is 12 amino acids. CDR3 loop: CASSPVNNEQFF. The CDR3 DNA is TGCGCCAGCAGCCCGGTCAACAATGAGCAGTTCTTC.

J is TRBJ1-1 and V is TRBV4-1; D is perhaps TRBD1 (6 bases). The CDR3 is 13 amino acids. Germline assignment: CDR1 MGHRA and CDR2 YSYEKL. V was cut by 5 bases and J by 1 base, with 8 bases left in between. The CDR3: CASSKGQNTEAFF. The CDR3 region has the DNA TGCGCCAGCAGCAAGGGACAGAACACTGAAGCTTTCTTT.

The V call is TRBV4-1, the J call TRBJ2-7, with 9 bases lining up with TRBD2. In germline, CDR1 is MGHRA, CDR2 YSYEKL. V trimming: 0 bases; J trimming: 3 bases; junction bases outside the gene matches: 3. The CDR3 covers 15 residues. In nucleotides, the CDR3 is TGCGCCAGCAGCCAAGATGGGACTAGCATCTACGAGCAGTACTTC. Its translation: CASSQDGTSIYEQYF.

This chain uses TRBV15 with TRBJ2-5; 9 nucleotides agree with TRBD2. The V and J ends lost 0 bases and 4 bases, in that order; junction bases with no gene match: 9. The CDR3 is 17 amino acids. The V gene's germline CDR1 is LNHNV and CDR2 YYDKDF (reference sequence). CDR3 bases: TGTGCCACCAGCAGAGATGTGGCGGGGGGGCTGAGAGAGACCCAGTACTTC. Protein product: CATSRDVAGGLRETQYF.

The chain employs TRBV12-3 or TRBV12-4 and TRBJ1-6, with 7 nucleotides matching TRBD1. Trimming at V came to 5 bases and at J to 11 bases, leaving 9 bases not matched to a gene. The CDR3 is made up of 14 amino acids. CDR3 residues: CASSGRDSRTPLHF. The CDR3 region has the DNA TGTGCCAGCAGTGGACGGGACAGTCGTACACCCCTCCACTTT.

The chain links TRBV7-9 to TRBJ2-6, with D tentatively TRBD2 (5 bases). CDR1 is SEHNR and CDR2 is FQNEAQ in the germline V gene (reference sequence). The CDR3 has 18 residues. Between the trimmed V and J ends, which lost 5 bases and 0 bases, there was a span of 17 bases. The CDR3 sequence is CASSPRTGYSSGANVLTF. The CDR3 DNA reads TGTGCCAGCAGCCCTAGAACGGGGTACAGCTCTGGGGCCAACGTCCTGACTTTC.

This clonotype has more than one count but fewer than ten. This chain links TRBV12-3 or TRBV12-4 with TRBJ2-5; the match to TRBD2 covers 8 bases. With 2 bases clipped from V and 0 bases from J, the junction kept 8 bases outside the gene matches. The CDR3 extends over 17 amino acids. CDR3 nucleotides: TGTGCCAGCAGTTTAAGGGGTGGCGGGGGGCACCAAGAGACCCAGTACTTC. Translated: CASSLRGGGGHQETQYF.

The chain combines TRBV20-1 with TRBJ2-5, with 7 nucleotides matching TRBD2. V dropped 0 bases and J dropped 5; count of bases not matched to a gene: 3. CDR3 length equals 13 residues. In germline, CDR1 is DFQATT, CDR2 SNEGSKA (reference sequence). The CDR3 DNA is TGCAGTGCTAGAGATTGGGGGGGGGAGACCCAGTACTTC. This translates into CSARDWGGETQYF.

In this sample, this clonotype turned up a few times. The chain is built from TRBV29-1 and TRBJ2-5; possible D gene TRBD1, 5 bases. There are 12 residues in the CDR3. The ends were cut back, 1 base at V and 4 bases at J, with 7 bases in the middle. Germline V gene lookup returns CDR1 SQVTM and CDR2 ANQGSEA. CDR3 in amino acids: CSVEAGIETQYF. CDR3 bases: TGCAGCGTTGAAGCAGGGATAGAGACCCAGTACTTC. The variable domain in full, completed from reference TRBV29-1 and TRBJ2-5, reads SAVISQKPSRDICQRGTSLTIQCQVDSQVTMMFWYRQQPGQSLTLIATANQGSEATYESGFVIDKFPISRPNLTFSTLTVSNMSPEDSSIYLCSVEAGIETQYFGPGTRLLVL.

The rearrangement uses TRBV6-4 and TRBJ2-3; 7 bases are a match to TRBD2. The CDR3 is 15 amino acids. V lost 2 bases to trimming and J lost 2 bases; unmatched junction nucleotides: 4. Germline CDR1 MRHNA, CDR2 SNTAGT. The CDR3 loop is CASSDGGGYTDTQYF. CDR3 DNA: TGTGCCAGCAGTGACGGGGGGGGTTACACAGATACGCAGTATTTT.

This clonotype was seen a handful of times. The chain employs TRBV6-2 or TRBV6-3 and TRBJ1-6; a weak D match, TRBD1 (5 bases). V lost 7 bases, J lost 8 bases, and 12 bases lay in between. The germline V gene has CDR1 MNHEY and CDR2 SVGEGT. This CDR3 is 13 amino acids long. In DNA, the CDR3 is TGTGCCAGCACAGGGCCGATGGATTCACCCCTCCACTTT. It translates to CASTGPMDSPLHF.

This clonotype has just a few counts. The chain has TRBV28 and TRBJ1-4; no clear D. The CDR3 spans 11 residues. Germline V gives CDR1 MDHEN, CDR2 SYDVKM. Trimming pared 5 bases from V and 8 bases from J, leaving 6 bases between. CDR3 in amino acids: CASSGSEKLFF. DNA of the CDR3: TGTGCCAGCAGTGGTTCCGAAAAACTGTTTTTT. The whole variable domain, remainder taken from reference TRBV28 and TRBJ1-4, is DVKVTQSSRYLVKRTGEKVFLECVQDMDHENMFWYRQDPGLGLRLIYFSYDVKMKEKGDIPEGYSVSREKKERFSLILESASTNQTSMYLCASSGSEKLFFGSGTQLSVL.

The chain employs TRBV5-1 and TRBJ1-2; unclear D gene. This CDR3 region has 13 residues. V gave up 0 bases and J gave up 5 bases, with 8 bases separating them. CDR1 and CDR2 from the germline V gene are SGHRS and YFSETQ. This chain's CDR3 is CASSLDHQYGYTF. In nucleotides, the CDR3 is TGCGCCAGCAGCTTGGACCACCAGTATGGCTACACCTTC.

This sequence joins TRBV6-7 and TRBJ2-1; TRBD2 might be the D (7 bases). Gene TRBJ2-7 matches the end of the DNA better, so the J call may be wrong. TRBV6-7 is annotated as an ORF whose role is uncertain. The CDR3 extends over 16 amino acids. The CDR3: CASSYGGGTNPYEQYF. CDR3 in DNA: TGTGCCAGCAGTTACGGGGGAGGGACAAACCCCTACGAGCAGTACTTC.

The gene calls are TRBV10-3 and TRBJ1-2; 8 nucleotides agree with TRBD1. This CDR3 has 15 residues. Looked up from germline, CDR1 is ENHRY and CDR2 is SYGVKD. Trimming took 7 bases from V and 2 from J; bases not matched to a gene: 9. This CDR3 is CAIMPTGTGNYGYTF. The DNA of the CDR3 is TGTGCCATCATGCCGACCGGGACAGGAAACTATGGCTACACCTTC.